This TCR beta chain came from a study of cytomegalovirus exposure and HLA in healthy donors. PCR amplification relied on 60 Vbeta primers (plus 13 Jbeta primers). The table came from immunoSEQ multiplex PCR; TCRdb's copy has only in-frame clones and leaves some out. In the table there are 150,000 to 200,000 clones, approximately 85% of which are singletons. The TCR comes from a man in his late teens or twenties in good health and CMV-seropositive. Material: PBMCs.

CDR3 coding DNA: TGTGCCAGCTCACCACAAGCGGGGCCGGGAGATACGCAGTATTTT. Its protein product is CASSPQAGPGDTQYF. The chain combines TRBV18 with TRBJ2-3; 7 bases align to TRBD2. Germline-derived CDR1 and CDR2 are KGHSH and LQKENI. The V gene end was trimmed by 1 base and the J gene end by 5 bases; junction bases not matched to a gene: 6. This CDR3 comprises 15 residues.